One and the same sample provided the 16 T cell receptor beta chains below, sequenced in a study of OX40 agonist ivuxolimab in advanced cancers. Library method: the immunoSEQ multiplex PCR assay. This immuneACCESS table, as held by TCRdb, lists in-frame sequences with V and J called but not all clones. Of the missing ones, under half trace to an unresolved V gene in checked studies; the others have no known cause. In all, the sample holds fewer than 50,000 clones, and roughly 90% of those were seen once. The top ten hold about 15% of the sample. The material was CD4+ or CD8+ T cells sorted from blood, obtained in a trial of the OX40 agonist ivuxolimab. Receptor source: an adult with an advanced solid tumor such as melanoma, head and neck, liver or kidney cancer.

The chain joins TRBV27 to TRBJ2-1; a possible D gene is TRBD1 (5 bases). The CDR3 is 14 amino acids. With 6 bases removed from V and 6 bases from J, the gap between germline ends came to 15 bases. Germline-derived CDR1 and CDR2 are MNHEY and SMNVEV (reference sequence). The DNA of the CDR3 is TGTGCCAGCAGCAAAGGGGAAAGGAGCAATGAGCAGTTCTTC. Protein product: CASSKGERSNEQFF.

V and J are TRBV4-1 and TRBJ1-2; D possibly corresponds to TRBD1 (5 bases). V gave up 1 base and J gave up 8 bases, with 11 bases separating them. CDR3 length: 13 residues. Germline loops: CDR1 MGHRA, CDR2 YSYEKL. In DNA, the CDR3 is TGCGCCAGCAGCCAAGGGTCCGGGGGAGGCTACACCTTC. Translated: CASSQGSGGGYTF.

This rearrangement joins TRBV2 to TRBJ1-4, with D unclear. The germline gives CDR1 SNHLY, CDR2 FYNNEI. This CDR3 comprises 18 residues. V was cut by 3 bases and J by 0 bases, with 17 bases left in between. CDR3 DNA: TGTGCCAGCAGTGATACCCCTTCGCCGGACGCAACTAATGAAAAACTGTTTTTT. Its translation: CASSDTPSPDATNEKLFF.

The chain carries TRBV12-5 and TRBJ2-5; the match to TRBD2 covers 10 bases. J was trimmed by 2 bases and V by 3 bases; bases with no gene match: 9. The CDR3 contains 17 residues. Germline V gene lookup returns CDR1 LGHNT and CDR2 FRNRAP. The CDR3 loop is CASGLFLAGARQETQYF. As DNA, the CDR3 is TGTGCTAGTGGTTTATTCCTAGCGGGGGCCCGTCAAGAGACCCAGTACTTC.

This chain joins TRBV19 and TRBJ2-4; D may be TRBD1 or TRBD2 (5 bases each). V lost 5 bases, J lost 1 base, and 21 bases lay in between. Germline V CDR1 and CDR2: LNHDA, SQIVND (reference sequence). The CDR3 is 18 amino acids. The CDR3 loop reads CASSAPSLPGTAKNIQYF. The CDR3 DNA follows: TGTGCCAGTAGTGCACCGAGCCTTCCAGGGACCGCCAAAAACATTCAGTACTTC.

V and J are TRBV19 and TRBJ1-1, with D possibly TRBD1 on 5 matching bases. The CDR3 sequence is 13 residues long. Germline CDR1 and CDR2: LNHDA and SQIVND (reference sequence). The V and J ends lost 3 bases and 1 base respectively, with 6 bases between them. The chain's CDR3 is CASSIQGNTEAFF. CDR3 nucleotides: TGTGCCAGTAGTATCCAGGGGAACACTGAAGCTTTCTTT.

The chain uses TRBV4-1 and TRBJ1-5; weak D call: TRBD1 (6 bases). Germline V CDR1 and CDR2: MGHRA, YSYEKL. Trimming shortened V by 0 bases and J by 2 bases, and 11 bases separated the two germline ends. This CDR3 comprises 16 residues. The CDR3 loop reads CASSQDLGAGNQPQHF. CDR3 DNA: TGCGCCAGCAGCCAAGATCTGGGGGCTGGCAATCAGCCCCAGCATTTT.

The rearrangement links TRBV18 to TRBJ2-4, with 7 bases fitting TRBD1. Unmatched junction bases numbered 6, after V lost 1 base and J lost 0 bases. CDR1 is KGHSH and CDR2 is LQKENI in the germline V gene. CDR3 length: 17 amino acids. The CDR3 here is CASSPQKGAGAKNIQYF. The DNA for the CDR3 is TGTGCCAGCTCACCACAAAAGGGGGCGGGAGCCAAAAACATTCAGTACTTC.

The gene calls are TRBV14 and TRBJ1-1; perhaps TRBD1 as D (6 bases). CDR1 SGHDN and CDR2 FVKESK come from the germline V gene. This CDR3 has 16 amino acids. The germline V and J ends were trimmed by 4 bases and 1 base, with 16 bases remaining between them. Here the CDR3 reads CASSLLETGGNTEAFF. The CDR3 DNA sequence: TGTGCCAGCAGCCTCCTAGAGACAGGAGGGAACACTGAAGCTTTCTTT.

The chain joins TRBV9 to TRBJ1-1, with 11 bases matching TRBD1. This CDR3 has 19 residues. V gave up 0 bases and J gave up 5 bases; unmatched junction bases: 15. The germline gives CDR1 SGDLS, CDR2 YYNGEE. CDR3 in amino acids: CASSVALMSGQGARTEAFF. The CDR3 nucleotides read TGTGCCAGCAGCGTAGCTTTAATGAGTGGACAGGGGGCGAGAACTGAAGCTTTCTTT. Full variable domain (rest looked up from reference TRBV9 and TRBJ1-1): DSGVTQTPKHLITATGQRVTLRCSPRSGDLSVYWYQQSLDQGLQFLIQYYNGEERAKGNILERFSAQQFPDLHSELNLSSLELGDSALYFCASSVALMSGQGARTEAFFGQGTRLTVV.

This clone was seen just once. The chain joins TRBV6-5 to TRBJ2-2; no reliable D call. Per the germline V gene, CDR1 is MNHEY and CDR2 is SVGAGI. The germline V and J ends were trimmed by 2 bases and 4 bases, with 11 bases remaining between them. CDR3 length equals 15 residues. The CDR3 here is CASSYTPDGTGELFF. CDR3 DNA: TGTGCCAGCAGTTACACACCGGACGGCACCGGGGAGCTGTTTTTT.

The V gene is TRBV27, the J gene TRBJ2-7, with D possibly matching TRBD2 (5 bases). Trimming pared 2 bases from V and 5 bases from J, leaving 10 bases between. Germline V gene lookup returns CDR1 MNHEY and CDR2 SMNVEV (reference sequence). This CDR3 region has 13 residues. The CDR3 bases are TGTGCCAGCAGTTTAGGAGGAGTTGACGAGCAGTACTTC. Translated, it gives CASSLGGVDEQYF.

This clone has only one observation. The V call is TRBV7-9, the J call TRBJ1-1; a weak D match, TRBD1 (5 bases). The CDR3 is 12 amino acids. V lost 3 bases and J 8 bases, leaving 10 bases between the germline ends. Germline V gives CDR1 SEHNR, CDR2 FQNEAQ (reference sequence). CDR3 in DNA: TGTGCCAGCAGCTTGGGGCGGAGGGAAGCTTTCTTT. Amino acids: CASSLGRREAFF.

The V and J genes are TRBV7-9 and TRBJ1-3; the D is unclear. Germline V CDR1 and CDR2: SEHNR, FQNEAQ (reference sequence). Trimming removed 1 base from V and 4 bases from J, with 14 bases in between. The CDR3 runs to 16 residues. The CDR3 DNA reads TGTGCCAGCAGCTTAGTCTCGGGCCCTGTAGGAAACACCATATATTTT. This sequence encodes CASSLVSGPVGNTIYF. Filled out from reference TRBV7-9 and TRBJ1-3, the complete variable domain reads DTGVSQNPRHKITKRGQNVTFRCDPISEHNRLYWYRQTLGQGPEFLTYFQNEAQLEKSRLLSDRFSAERPKGSFSTLEIQRTEQGDSAMYLCASSLVSGPVGNTIYFGEGSWLTVV.

This chain connects TRBV5-6 to TRBJ2-1; no definite D call. Trimming shortened V by 1 base and J by 6 bases, and 8 bases separated the two germline ends. CDR1 SGHDT and CDR2 YYEEEE come from the germline V gene. The CDR3 runs to 13 residues. In DNA, the CDR3 is TGTGCCAGCAGCTTGTGGCTCCTCAATGAGCAGTTCTTC. It is translated as CASSLWLLNEQFF.

The chain links TRBV7-8 to TRBJ2-1; perhaps D is TRBD1 or TRBD2 (6 bases each). Germline V CDR1 and CDR2: SGHVS, FQNEAQ. The CDR3 covers 14 residues. V lost 8 bases and J lost 4, with 15 bases in between. CDR3 sequence (DNA): TGTGCCAGCTCTTCGGCGGGACATTACAATGAGCAGTTCTTC. As protein: CASSSAGHYNEQFF.